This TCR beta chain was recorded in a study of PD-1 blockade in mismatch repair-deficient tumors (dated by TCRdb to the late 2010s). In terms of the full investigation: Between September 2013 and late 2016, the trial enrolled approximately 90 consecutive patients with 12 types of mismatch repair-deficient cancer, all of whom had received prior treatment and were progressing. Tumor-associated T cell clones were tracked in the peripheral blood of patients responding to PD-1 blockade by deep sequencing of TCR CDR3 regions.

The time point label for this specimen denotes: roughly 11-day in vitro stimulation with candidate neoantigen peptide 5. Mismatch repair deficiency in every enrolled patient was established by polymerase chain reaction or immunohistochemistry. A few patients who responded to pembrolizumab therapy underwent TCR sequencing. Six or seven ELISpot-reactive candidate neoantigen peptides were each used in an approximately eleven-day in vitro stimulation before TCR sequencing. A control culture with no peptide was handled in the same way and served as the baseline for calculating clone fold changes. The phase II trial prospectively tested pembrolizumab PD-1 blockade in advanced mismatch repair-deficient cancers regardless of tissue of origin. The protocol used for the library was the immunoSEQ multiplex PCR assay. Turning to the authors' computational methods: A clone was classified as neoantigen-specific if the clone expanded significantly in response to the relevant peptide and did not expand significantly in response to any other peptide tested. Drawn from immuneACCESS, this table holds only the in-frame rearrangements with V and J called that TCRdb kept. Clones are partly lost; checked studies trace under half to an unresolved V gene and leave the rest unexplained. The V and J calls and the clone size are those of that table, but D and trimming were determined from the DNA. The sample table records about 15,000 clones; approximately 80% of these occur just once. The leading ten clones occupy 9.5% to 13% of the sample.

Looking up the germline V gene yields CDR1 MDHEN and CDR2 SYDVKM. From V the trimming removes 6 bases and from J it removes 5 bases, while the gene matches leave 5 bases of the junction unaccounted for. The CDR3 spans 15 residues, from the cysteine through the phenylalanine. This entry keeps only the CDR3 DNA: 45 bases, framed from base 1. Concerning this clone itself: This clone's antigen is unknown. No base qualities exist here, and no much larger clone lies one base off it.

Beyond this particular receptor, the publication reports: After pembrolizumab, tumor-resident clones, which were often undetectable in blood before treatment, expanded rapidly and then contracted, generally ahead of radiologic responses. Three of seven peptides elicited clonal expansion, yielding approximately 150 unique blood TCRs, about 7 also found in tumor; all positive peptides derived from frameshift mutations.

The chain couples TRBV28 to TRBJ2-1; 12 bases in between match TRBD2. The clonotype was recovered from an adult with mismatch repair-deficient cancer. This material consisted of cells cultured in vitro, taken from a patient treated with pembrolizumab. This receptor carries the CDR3 CASSPSGRADNEQFF. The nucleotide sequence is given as TGTGCCAGCAGCCCTAGCGGGAGGGCCGACAATGAGCAGTTCTTC.